This entry features one TCR beta chain sequence. The data were obtained in a study of blood T cell repertoires in COVID-19. Across the study: Nucleic acid was either cDNA or gDNA, and it came from T cells, B-cell-depleted T cells, or PBMCs.

Looked up from germline, CDR1 is SGHRS and CDR2 is YFSETQ. This CDR3 is built from 14 residues. Trimming pared 5 bases from V and 0 bases from J, leaving 10 bases between. As processed by the authors: Nucleated cell counts were estimated from reference gene primer amplification. Profiled with immunoSEQ multiplex PCR; TCRdb holds only in-frame clones, not every one. Clonal size and the V and J genes are those of that table, whereas D and trimming came from the DNA. This table has about 180,000 clones, 80% to 90% appearing once. Sequencing was done on a sample of peripheral blood. The source is a man aged 18 to 30 who had recovered from COVID-19. V usage is TRBV5-1 and J usage is TRBJ2-3; no clear D gene. CDR3 sequence: CASRFGLSTDTQYF. The CDR3, as DNA: TGCGCCAGCAGGTTTGGGCTTAGCACAGATACGCAGTATTTT.